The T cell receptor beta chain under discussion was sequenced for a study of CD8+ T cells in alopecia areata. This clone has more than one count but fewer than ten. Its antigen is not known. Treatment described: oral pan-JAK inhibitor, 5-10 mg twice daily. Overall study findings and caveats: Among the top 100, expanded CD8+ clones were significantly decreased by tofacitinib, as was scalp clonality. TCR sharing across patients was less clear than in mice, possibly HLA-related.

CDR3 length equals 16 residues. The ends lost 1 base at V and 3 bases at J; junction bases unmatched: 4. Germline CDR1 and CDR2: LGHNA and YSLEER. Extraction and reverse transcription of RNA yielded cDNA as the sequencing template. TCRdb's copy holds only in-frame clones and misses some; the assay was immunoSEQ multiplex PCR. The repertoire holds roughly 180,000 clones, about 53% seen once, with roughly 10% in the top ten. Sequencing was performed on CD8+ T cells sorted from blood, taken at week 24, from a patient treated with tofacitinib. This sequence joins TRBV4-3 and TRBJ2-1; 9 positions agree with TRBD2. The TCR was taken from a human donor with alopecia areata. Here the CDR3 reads CASSQARAGGYNEQFF. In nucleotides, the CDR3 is TGCGCCAGCAGCCAAGCAAGAGCGGGGGGCTACAATGAGCAGTTCTTC.